This T cell receptor (beta chain) was obtained from a study of vaccination and CD4 T cells after COVID-19. Overall study: Convalescent patients, SARS-CoV-2 positive by nasal swab PCR, comprised nine mild cases and one severe case. Each enrolled participant received a two-dose regimen of either BNT162b2 or mRNA-1273 vaccine. The convalescents were made up of six males and four females, two of whom were Hispanic. Post-vaccine sampling followed dose two by a median roughly 70 days (range 14 to 241).

Cultured CD4+ T cells had their DNA profiled by the Oncomine TCR Beta short-read assay. TCRdb ran MiXCR on the PCR reads and lists one entry per CDR3 protein. The sample contains roughly 20,000 distinct CDR3 sequences, around a third of which appear only once. Documented treatment: roughly 11-day PBMC culture with coronavirus spike peptide pools or control peptides (ViraFEST assay). This clonotype was seen only a few times. Its antigen remains unknown. The germline V gene has CDR1 MNHNS and CDR2 SASEGT. The CDR3 runs to 16 residues. Trimming shortened V by 1 base and J by 6 bases, and 16 bases separated the two germline ends.

The material sequenced was cultured CD4+ T cells from blood. The sequence derives from a human donor with COVID-19. The V gene is TRBV6-1, the J gene TRBJ1-5; D is uncertain. The CDR3 DNA sequence: TGTGCCAGCAGTGAAGGAGGGTGGGAAGCCGGTCAGCCCCAGCATTTT. Translating gives CASSEGGWEAGQPQHF.